The 7 T cell receptor beta chains below come from one sample, sequenced in a study of tumor T cells in aggressive B-cell lymphoma. Produced via immunoSEQ multiplex PCR; TCRdb's table is partial and in-frame only. The table has 7,000 to 9,500 clones, 70% to 90% seen once. Sequenced input: tumor tissue. Receptors originate from an adult with diffuse large B cell lymphoma.

CDR3 residues: CAISGPRLLAGFSGANVLTF. In nucleotides, the CDR3 is TGTGCCATCAGTGGGCCCAGGTTACTAGCGGGCTTCTCTGGGGCCAACGTCCTGACTTTC. The chain joins TRBV10-3 to TRBJ2-6, with 9 bases aligning to TRBD2. This CDR3 spans 20 amino acids. V shed 4 bases and J 0 bases; nucleotides not matched to a gene: 13. CDR1 and CDR2 (germline): ENHRY, SYGVKD.

V gene TRBV5-1 combines with J gene TRBJ2-3, with a tentative D call TRBD2 (5 bases). This CDR3 has 14 residues. CDR1 and CDR2 (germline): SGHRS, YFSETQ. Trimming left V 4 bases short and J 6 bases short, with 15 bases between. This chain's CDR3 is CASSRAFPGDTQYF. DNA of the CDR3: TGCGCCAGCAGCCGTGCCTTTCCGGGGGATACGCAGTATTTT.

The J gene is TRBJ1-1, the V gene TRBV18; D ambiguous. Germline CDR1 is KGHSH and CDR2 is LQKENI. V lost 1 base to trimming and J lost 7 bases, with 7 bases between them. There are 12 residues in the CDR3. The CDR3 DNA reads as TGTGCCAGCTCACCACGAGGCATTGAAGCTTTCTTT. Its translation is CASSPRGIEAFF.

The chain combines TRBV27 with TRBJ2-5, with D tentatively TRBD1 (5 bases). V was cut by 1 base and J by 4 bases, with 13 bases left in between. Germline V gene data show CDR1 as MNHEY and CDR2 as SMNVEV (reference sequence). The CDR3 is 15 residues long. Written as DNA, the CDR3 is TGTGCCAGCAGTTTATGGCAGGGTGAGGCAGAGACCCAGTACTTC. Residues: CASSLWQGEAETQYF.

The chain links TRBV7-3 to TRBJ2-1; D is unclear. The V end was cut by 1 base, the J end by 5 bases, with 6 bases between. The CDR3 covers 13 residues. CDR1 and CDR2 (germline): SGHTA, FQGTGA. This chain's CDR3 is CASSLMADNEQFF. The DNA of the CDR3 is TGTGCCAGCAGCTTAATGGCAGACAATGAGCAGTTCTTC.

The rearrangement joins TRBV9 to TRBJ2-7; D perhaps matches TRBD2 (5 bases). Between the trimmed V and J ends, which lost 2 bases and 0 bases, there was a span of 15 bases. CDR1 and CDR2 from the germline V gene are SGDLS and YYNGEE. There are 16 residues in the CDR3. The CDR3 DNA reads as TGTGCCAGCAGCGTCACCGGCGGGCGGAACTCCTACGAGCAGTACTTC. It encodes CASSVTGGRNSYEQYF.

The chain carries TRBV28 and TRBJ2-7, with TRBD1 matching 8 bases. The CDR3 is made up of 14 amino acids. The germline V gene encodes CDR1 MDHEN and CDR2 SYDVKM. V was pared by 5 bases and J by 3 bases, with 6 bases of the junction left unmatched. The CDR3 bases are TGTGCCAGCAGTGAGATCGGACAGGGCTACGAGCAGTACTTC. Translation gives CASSEIGQGYEQYF.